Listed below are T cell receptor beta chains from one sample, sequenced in a study of T cells in Graves' hyperthyroidism and ophthalmopathy. TCRdb independently ran MiXCR on the multiplex PCR reads; one entry per CDR3 protein. The sample consists of 360,000 or so distinct CDR3 sequences, around 18% of them appearing once. The specimen was blood. These receptors all stem from a middle-aged woman with Graves' ophthalmopathy. Each CDR3 is given with its conserved first and last residue. The order of the fields is clone size, V gene, D gene, J gene, CDR3 DNA, CDR3 protein. The D gene is left open where the match is weak. Clone size is not always given. Where it is, it says once, few, many or a class for expanded clones.

clone_size: many; v_call: TRBV12-3/TRBV12-4; d_call: NA; j_call: TRBJ2-4; cdr3_nt: TGTGCCAGCATTTCCCGGGCACAACTAGCCAAAAACATTCAGTACTTC; cdr3_aa: CASISRAQLAKNIQYF
clone_size: many; v_call: TRBV6-1; d_call: TRBD1; j_call: TRBJ2-7; cdr3_nt: TGTGCCAGCAAAAGGGACAGGGAGGTTTTTTACGAGCAGTACTTC; cdr3_aa: CASKRDREVFYEQYF
clone_size: many; v_call: TRBV7-8; d_call: NA; j_call: TRBJ2-6; cdr3_nt: TGTGCCAGCAGCTTACCCCAAGACAGAAAGACTGGGGCCAACGTCCTGACTTTC; cdr3_aa: CASSLPQDRKTGANVLTF
clone_size: few; v_call: TRBV28; d_call: NA; j_call: TRBJ2-2; cdr3_nt: TGTGCCAGCAGTTTACGGCTCGGGGAGCTGTTTTTT; cdr3_aa: CASSLRLGELFF
clone_size: NA; v_call: TRBV5-1; d_call: TRBD1; j_call: TRBJ2-5; cdr3_nt: TGCGCCAGCAGCTTGGTACAGGGGAAGGAGACCCAGTACTTC; cdr3_aa: CASSLVQGKETQYF
clone_size: NA; v_call: TRBV6-2/TRBV6-3; d_call: NA; j_call: TRBJ1-2; cdr3_nt: TGTGCCAGCAGTTACGACAGGACTATGGGGGGCTACACCTTC; cdr3_aa: CASSYDRTMGGYTF
clone_size: many; v_call: TRBV19; d_call: TRBD1; j_call: TRBJ1-5; cdr3_nt: TGTGCCAGTAGTACTGGGACAGGGGGGTTGGATCAGCCCCAGCATTTT; cdr3_aa: CASSTGTGGLDQPQHF
clone_size: many; v_call: TRBV15; d_call: TRBD1; j_call: TRBJ1-5; cdr3_nt: TGTGCCACCAGCGGCCAGGGGGCAAGGCAGCCCCAGCATTTT; cdr3_aa: CATSGQGARQPQHF
clone_size: many; v_call: TRBV11-1; d_call: NA; j_call: TRBJ2-2; cdr3_nt: TGTGCCAGCAGCTTTTCAAAACAGGTTTCCACCGGGGAGCTGTTTTTT; cdr3_aa: CASSFSKQVSTGELFF
clone_size: many; v_call: TRBV13; d_call: NA; j_call: TRBJ2-5; cdr3_nt: TGTGCCAGCAGCTTAGGGACTTTGGAAGAGACCCAGTACTTC; cdr3_aa: CASSLGTLEETQYF
clone_size: many; v_call: TRBV6-5; d_call: NA; j_call: TRBJ2-7; cdr3_nt: TGTGCCAGCAGTTCTTACATTTCTGGGGAGCAGTACTTC; cdr3_aa: CASSSYISGEQYF
clone_size: many; v_call: TRBV19; d_call: NA; j_call: TRBJ2-7; cdr3_nt: TGTGCCAGTAGTATAGGCGGGACGGATTCCTACGAGCAGTACTTC; cdr3_aa: CASSIGGTDSYEQYF
clone_size: once; v_call: TRBV4-1; d_call: NA; j_call: TRBJ1-5; cdr3_nt: TGCGCCAGCAGCCAAGGTTTTGGGTGGAGCAATCAGCCCCAGCATTTT; cdr3_aa: CASSQGFGWSNQPQHF
clone_size: many; v_call: TRBV6-2/TRBV6-3; d_call: NA; j_call: TRBJ2-7; cdr3_nt: TGTGCCAGCAGTTCACCGGTGGGTACCCACGAGCAGTACTTC; cdr3_aa: CASSSPVGTHEQYF
clone_size: many; v_call: TRBV6-1; d_call: NA; j_call: TRBJ2-7; cdr3_nt: TGTGCCAGCAGTGTTAGAACGGGTCGCTACGAGCAGTACTTC; cdr3_aa: CASSVRTGRYEQYF
clone_size: many; v_call: TRBV20-1; d_call: NA; j_call: TRBJ2-7; cdr3_nt: TGCAGTGCTAGAGTGCCGGGGGCTAGAGAGCAGTACTTC; cdr3_aa: CSARVPGAREQYF
clone_size: many; v_call: TRBV10-3; d_call: NA; j_call: TRBJ2-7; cdr3_nt: TGTGCCATCAGTGATGGGGTACCCCTAGGCGAGCAGTACTTC; cdr3_aa: CAISDGVPLGEQYF
clone_size: many; v_call: TRBV2; d_call: NA; j_call: TRBJ2-7; cdr3_nt: TGTGCCAGCATAGTGTCCGCGAAACGGGGCAAGACCTACGAGCAGTACTTC; cdr3_aa: CASIVSAKRGKTYEQYF
clone_size: many; v_call: TRBV6-1; d_call: NA; j_call: TRBJ2-3; cdr3_nt: TGTGCCAGCAGTGAGGGCGGTACTCGCACAGATACGCAGTATTTT; cdr3_aa: CASSEGGTRTDTQYF
clone_size: many; v_call: TRBV20-1; d_call: TRBD2; j_call: TRBJ2-7; cdr3_nt: TGCAGTGCTGGTCGGACTAGCGGGATGTTCGACGAGCAGTACTTC; cdr3_aa: CSAGRTSGMFDEQYF
clone_size: many; v_call: TRBV12-3/TRBV12-4; d_call: NA; j_call: TRBJ1-1; cdr3_nt: TGTGCCAGCAGTTTAAGCCGCATGAACACTGAAGCTTTCTTT; cdr3_aa: CASSLSRMNTEAFF
clone_size: many; v_call: TRBV9; d_call: TRBD1; j_call: TRBJ1-1; cdr3_nt: TGTGCCAGCAGCCATGGACAGGGGGCGAACACTGAAGCTTTCTTT; cdr3_aa: CASSHGQGANTEAFF
clone_size: few; v_call: TRBV30; d_call: NA; j_call: TRBJ2-5; cdr3_nt: TGTGCCTGGAGTGTACGTCTCACCCAAGAGACCCAGTACTTC; cdr3_aa: CAWSVRLTQETQYF
clone_size: NA; v_call: TRBV30; d_call: NA; j_call: TRBJ1-1; cdr3_nt: TGTGCCTGGAGTGTAATCGGGGCTCGAACTGAAGCTTTCTTT; cdr3_aa: CAWSVIGARTEAFF
clone_size: many; v_call: TRBV2; d_call: NA; j_call: TRBJ2-7; cdr3_nt: TGTGCCAGCAGTCACGACCCGGGGGACAGCATCTACGAGCAGTACTTC; cdr3_aa: CASSHDPGDSIYEQYF
clone_size: many; v_call: TRBV5-5; d_call: NA; j_call: TRBJ1-2; cdr3_nt: TGTGCCAGCAGCTCGCAGCCCACAGGGTGGGTGGGCTACACCTTC; cdr3_aa: CASSSQPTGWVGYTF
clone_size: many; v_call: TRBV20-1; d_call: TRBD1; j_call: TRBJ2-7; cdr3_nt: TGCAGTGCTAGAGATCAGGGACAGGGATGGGGTCCCTACGAGCAGTACTTC; cdr3_aa: CSARDQGQGWGPYEQYF
clone_size: many; v_call: TRBV28; d_call: TRBD1; j_call: TRBJ1-2; cdr3_nt: TGTGCCAGCAGCCAAGGGGACAGGGGGCTTTTTGGCTACACCTTC; cdr3_aa: CASSQGDRGLFGYTF
clone_size: many; v_call: TRBV12-3/TRBV12-4; d_call: NA; j_call: TRBJ2-7; cdr3_nt: TGTGCCAGCAGTTTATACGGGGGTGGGCCCTACGAGCAGTACTTC; cdr3_aa: CASSLYGGGPYEQYF
clone_size: many; v_call: TRBV30; d_call: TRBD1; j_call: TRBJ1-2; cdr3_nt: TGTGCCTGGAGGGACAGGGCGGGCTACACCTTC; cdr3_aa: CAWRDRAGYTF
clone_size: NA; v_call: TRBV7-6; d_call: TRBD2; j_call: TRBJ2-2; cdr3_nt: TGTGCCAGCAGCTTAACGGCGGGAGGGCTTGCCGGGGAGCTGTTTTTT; cdr3_aa: CASSLTAGGLAGELFF
clone_size: many; v_call: TRBV14; d_call: TRBD2; j_call: TRBJ2-7; cdr3_nt: TGTGCCAGCAGCCACGGGGCCAGCGGGGCCTACGAGCAGTACTTC; cdr3_aa: CASSHGASGAYEQYF
clone_size: many; v_call: TRBV13; d_call: TRBD1; j_call: TRBJ2-5; cdr3_nt: TGTGCCAGCGGCCTTAGGGGGCACCAAGAGACCCAGTACTTC; cdr3_aa: CASGLRGHQETQYF
clone_size: many; v_call: TRBV28; d_call: NA; j_call: TRBJ1-5; cdr3_nt: TGTGCCAGCAGTTTCGGGATAAGCAATCAGCCCCAGCATTTT; cdr3_aa: CASSFGISNQPQHF
clone_size: many; v_call: TRBV7-2; d_call: NA; j_call: TRBJ2-7; cdr3_nt: TGTGCCAGCAGCTTAGAGGTCCGGTACGAGCAGTACTTC; cdr3_aa: CASSLEVRYEQYF
clone_size: many; v_call: TRBV5-1; d_call: NA; j_call: TRBJ2-2; cdr3_nt: TGCGCCAGCAGCCCCGAGGTGTGGGGTTCGAACACCGGGGAGCTGTTTTTT; cdr3_aa: CASSPEVWGSNTGELFF
clone_size: many; v_call: TRBV28; d_call: NA; j_call: TRBJ1-2; cdr3_nt: TGTGCCAGCAGACAGGGAACCTATGGCTACACCTTC; cdr3_aa: CASRQGTYGYTF